Presented here are 19 T cell receptor beta chains from one specimen sequenced in a study of identical twins. TCRdb itself ran the 5' RACE reads through MiXCR, one entry per CDR3 protein. The sample has some 1,600,000 distinct CDR3 sequences, around 29% seen once. The sequencing input was cord blood. These receptors came from a newborn girl in good health.

The rearrangement links TRBV7-2 to TRBJ1-1; TRBD1 is a possible D gene (5 bases). This CDR3 contains 16 residues. CDR1 and CDR2 (germline): SGHTA, FQGNSA. V lost 0 bases and J 0 bases, leaving 11 bases between the germline ends. The chain's CDR3 is CASSLASGALNTEAFF. The CDR3 coding sequence is TGTGCCAGCAGCTTAGCGTCTGGGGCGCTGAACACTGAAGCTTTCTTT.

This chain joins TRBV12-3 or TRBV12-4 and TRBJ2-1; no definite D call. V gave up 6 bases and J gave up 13 bases, with 19 bases separating them. CDR3 length: 13 residues. The CDR3 sequence is CASSHPYQETQFF. The CDR3 region has the DNA TGTGCCAGCAGCCACCCGTACCAAGAGACCCAGTTCTTC.

The table lists this clonotype with a count of one. This chain joins TRBV6-6 and TRBJ1-4; D is undetermined. In germline, CDR1 is MNHNY, CDR2 SVGAGI (reference sequence). The CDR3 is 16 residues long. Deletions cut 7 bases from V and 4 bases from J, with 19 bases between. In nucleotides, the CDR3 is TGTGCCAGCACTAAACAGAAAAAAAGGGATAATGAAAAACTGTTTTTT. It yields the protein CASTKQKKRDNEKLFF.

The chain combines TRBV18 with TRBJ1-2, with unresolved D. V lost 3 bases and J lost 0, with 8 bases in between. The germline V gene encodes CDR1 KGHSH and CDR2 LQKENI. This CDR3 is built from 14 residues. The CDR3 loop is CASSPGKTNYGYTF. CDR3 in DNA: TGTGCCAGCTCACCGGGAAAAACTAACTATGGCTACACCTTC.

The rearrangement links TRBV6-1 to TRBJ1-1; D might be TRBD1 (5 bases). The CDR3 sequence is 15 residues long. Per the germline V gene, CDR1 is MNHNS and CDR2 is SASEGT. Trimming removed 6 bases from V and 0 bases from J, with 14 bases in between. The CDR3 region is CASSKERTMNTEAFF. The DNA of the CDR3 is TGTGCCAGCAGCAAAGAACGGACAATGAACACTGAAGCTTTCTTT.

CDR3 in amino acids: CASSGGGGYEQYF. The CDR3 bases are TGTGCCAGCAGTGGCGGCGGGGGATACGAGCAGTACTTC. V is TRBV12-3 or TRBV12-4 and J is TRBJ2-4; 7 nucleotides align to TRBD2. The tail of the sequence fits TRBJ2-7 better, so the J call may be wrong. The CDR3 spans 13 residues.

This chain links TRBV2 with TRBJ2-1; 12 bases are a match to TRBD2. The CDR3 runs to 15 residues. The V and J ends lost 11 bases and 2 bases, in that order; junction bases with no gene match: 7. The germline gives CDR1 SNHLY, CDR2 FYNNEI. CDR3 in amino acids: CAVPGLAGTYNEQFF. The DNA of the CDR3 is TGTGCCGTACCCGGACTAGCGGGAACCTACAATGAGCAGTTCTTC.

This clonotype has at least ten counts. This chain links TRBV6-5 with TRBJ2-3, with no clear D. The CDR3 length is 15 residues. Deletions cut 2 bases from V and 1 base from J, with 10 bases between. Germline V gene sequence: CDR1 MNHEY, CDR2 SVGAGI. The CDR3 region is CASSYANRGTDTQYF. The CDR3 DNA reads as TGTGCCAGCAGTTACGCGAACCGAGGCACAGATACGCAGTATTTT.

V is TRBV27 and J is TRBJ2-5; TRBD2 agrees at 9 bases. The ends lost 9 bases at V and 11 bases at J; junction bases unmatched: 19. Per the germline V gene, CDR1 is MNHEY and CDR2 is SMNVEV (reference sequence). The CDR3 has 15 amino acids. The CDR3 loop is CARGAGGLSYNEQYF. CDR3 bases: TGTGCCAGAGGAGCGGGGGGCCTTTCCTACAATGAGCAGTACTTC.

Many counts were recorded for this clonotype. The chain is built from TRBV5-1 and TRBJ2-7; TRBD2 aligns across 7 bases. CDR1 is SGHRS, CDR2 YFSETQ, per germline. There are 15 residues in the CDR3. The V and J ends lost 0 bases and 3 bases, in that order; junction bases with no gene match: 6. The CDR3 DNA sequence: TGCGCCAGCAGCTTGGTCGGGACTACAAACTACGAGCAGTACTTC. This gives the protein CASSLVGTTNYEQYF. Drawing the rest from reference TRBV5-1 and TRBJ2-7, the complete variable domain is KAGVTQTPRYLIKTRGQQVTLSCSPISGHRSVSWYQQTPGQGLQFLFEYFSETQRNKGNFPGRFSGRQFSNSRSEMNVSTLELGDSALYLCASSLVGTTNYEQYFGPGTRLTVT.

This clonotype was seen a few times. The chain uses TRBV20-1 and TRBJ2-3; the D gene is possibly TRBD2 (6 bases). The CDR3 totals 15 residues. V was cut by 0 bases and J by 4 bases, with 14 bases left in between. Germline CDR1 reads DFQATT; CDR2 reads SNEGSKA (reference sequence). CDR3 region: CSARDVGGKADTQYF. In DNA, the CDR3 is TGCAGTGCTAGAGATGTCGGGGGAAAGGCAGATACGCAGTATTTT.

The chain carries TRBV3-1 and TRBJ2-4; D remains ambiguous. The closer fit of TRBJ2-7 to the DNA end suggests the J call may be wrong. This CDR3 is 14 amino acids long. In germline, CDR1 is LGHDT, CDR2 YNNKEL (reference sequence). The CDR3 protein is CASSQEWVSYEQYF. Here the CDR3 DNA reads TGTGCCAGCAGCCAAGAATGGGTCTCCTACGAGCAGTACTTC.

The chain uses TRBV6-1 and TRBJ1-2; the D is unclear. Germline V CDR1 and CDR2: MNHNS, SASEGT. The CDR3 runs to 14 residues. Trimming shortened V by 2 bases and J by 5 bases, and 12 bases separated the two germline ends. CDR3 nucleotide sequence: TGTGCCAGCAGTGAAAGCGTGGCAACATATGGCTACACCTTC. Protein: CASSESVATYGYTF.

The chain employs TRBV12-3 or TRBV12-4 and TRBJ1-1, with 9 bases fitting TRBD1. The CDR3 is made up of 18 amino acids. The trim removed 5 bases at V and 0 bases at J, leaving 13 bases unmatched. This CDR3 reads CASSLPGGQGMMNTEAFF. The CDR3 DNA follows: TGTGCCAGCAGTCTACCGGGGGGACAGGGCATGATGAACACTGAAGCTTTCTTT.

J is TRBJ2-5 and V is TRBV7-9; perhaps TRBD1 as D (6 bases). With the DNA end fitting TRBJ2-7 better, the J assignment may be wrong. This CDR3 spans 13 amino acids. The germline gives CDR1 SEHNR, CDR2 FQNEAQ (reference sequence). Here the CDR3 reads CASSLHRVDEQYF. As DNA, the CDR3 is TGTGCCAGCAGCTTACACAGGGTGGACGAGCAGTACTTC.

The DNA of the CDR3 is TGTGCCAGCAGCTCCGAAGGGACTAGCGGGGTACAAGACGGGCAGTATTTT. Protein: CASSSEGTSGVQDGQYF. The J gene is TRBJ2-3, the V gene TRBV13; TRBD2 agrees at 13 bases. With V trimmed by 4 bases and J by 11 bases, 15 bases remained unmatched. CDR1 is PRHDT, CDR2 FYEKMQ, per germline (reference sequence). The CDR3 sequence is 17 residues long.

There are a few counts of this clonotype. The chain couples TRBV20-1 to TRBJ1-2; unclear D gene. The CDR3 has 12 residues. With 3 bases removed from V and 5 bases from J, the gap between germline ends came to 10 bases. Germline V gives CDR1 DFQATT, CDR2 SNEGSKA (reference sequence). This CDR3 reads CSASLVGYGYTF. CDR3 DNA sequence: TGCAGTGCTAGCTTGGTGGGGTATGGCTACACCTTC.

V and J are TRBV6-1 and TRBJ2-1; a weak D match, TRBD1 (5 bases). The CDR3 runs to 16 residues. The V gene's germline CDR1 is MNHNS and CDR2 SASEGT. Between the trimmed V and J ends, which lost 7 bases and 2 bases, there was a span of 18 bases. The CDR3 DNA follows: TGTGCCAGCAATAACGATAGACAGAGACCCTACAATGAGCAGTTCTTC. Residues: CASNNDRQRPYNEQFF.

Comment on this clonotype: This may arise from a read error, as a much more abundant clone is one base away. The V gene is TRBV7-8, the J gene TRBJ2-3; D ambiguous. The CDR3 totals 15 residues. The germline gives CDR1 SGHVS, CDR2 FQNEAQ. V dropped 0 bases and J dropped 2 bases, with 9 bases sitting between them. Here the CDR3 DNA reads TGTGCCAGCAGCTTAGCGGAGCCTCTCACAGATACGCAGTATTTT. Encoded protein: CASSLAEPLTDTQYF. Drawing the rest from reference TRBV7-8 and TRBJ2-3, the complete variable domain is GAGVSQSPRYKVAKRGQDVALRCDPISGHVSLFWYQQALGQGPEFLTYFQNEAQLDKSGLPSDRFFAERPEGSVSTLKIQRTQQEDSAVYLCASSLAEPLTDTQYFGPGTRLTVL.